This T cell receptor beta chain was sequenced in a study of blood T cells in healthy people across ages. Then a second PCR, running roughly 7 to 11 cycles, was carried out with a sample-barcoded 5' primer and a J-beta primer mix. MiXCR was run by TCRdb on the 5' RACE reads, yielding one entry per CDR3 protein. This table holds 1.5 million to 2 million distinct CDR3 sequences, 28% found once. This CDR3 contains 14 residues. V was shortened by 4 bases and J by 4 bases, with 16 bases between the two germline ends. Germline lookup yields CDR1 SQVTM and CDR2 ANQGSEA. Points from the study as a whole: Both naive CD4+ cell counts and diversity were greater in long-lived donors than in aged donors.

The table lists this clonotype with many counts. Its antigen is unknown. The chain is built from TRBV29-1 and TRBJ2-5; perhaps D is TRBD1 or TRBD2 (5 bases each). The sequenced sample was blood. The sequence was collected from a young woman in good health. The CDR3 here is CSVGSRGVGETQYF. In nucleotides, the CDR3 is TGCAGCGTTGGATCCCGAGGGGTCGGAGAGACCCAGTACTTC. The whole variable domain, remainder taken from reference TRBV29-1 and TRBJ2-5, is SAVISQKPSRDICQRGTSLTIQCQVDSQVTMMFWYRQQPGQSLTLIATANQGSEATYESGFVIDKFPISRPNLTFSTLTVSNMSPEDSSIYLCSVGSRGVGETQYFGPGTRLLVL.